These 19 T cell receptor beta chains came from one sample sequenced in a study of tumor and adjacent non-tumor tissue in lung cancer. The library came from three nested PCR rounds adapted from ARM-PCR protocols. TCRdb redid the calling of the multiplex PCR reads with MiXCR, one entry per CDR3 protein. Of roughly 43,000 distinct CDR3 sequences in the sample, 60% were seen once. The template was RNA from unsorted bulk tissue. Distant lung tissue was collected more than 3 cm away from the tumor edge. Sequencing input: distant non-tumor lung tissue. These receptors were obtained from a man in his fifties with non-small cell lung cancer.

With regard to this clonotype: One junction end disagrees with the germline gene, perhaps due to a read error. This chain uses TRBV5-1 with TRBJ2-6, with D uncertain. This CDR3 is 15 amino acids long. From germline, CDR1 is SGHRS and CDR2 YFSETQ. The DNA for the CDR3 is TGCGCCAACAGCTTGGGCAATTCTGGGGCCAACGTCCTGACTTTC. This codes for CANSLGNSGANVLTF. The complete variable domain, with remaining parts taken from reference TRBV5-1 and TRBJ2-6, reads KAGVTQTPRYLIKTRGQQVTLSCSPISGHRSVSWYQQTPGQGLQFLFEYFSETQRNKGNFPGRFSGRQFSNSRSEMNVSTLELGDSALYLCANSLGNSGANVLTFGAGSRLTVL.

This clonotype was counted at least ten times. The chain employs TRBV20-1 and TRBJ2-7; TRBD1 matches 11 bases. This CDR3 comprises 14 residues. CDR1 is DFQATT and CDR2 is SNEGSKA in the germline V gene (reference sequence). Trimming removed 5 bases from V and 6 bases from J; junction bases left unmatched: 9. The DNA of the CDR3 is TGCAGTGCTGAGGAAGGACAGGGGGCTAGCGAGCAGTACTTC. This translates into CSAEEGQGASEQYF.

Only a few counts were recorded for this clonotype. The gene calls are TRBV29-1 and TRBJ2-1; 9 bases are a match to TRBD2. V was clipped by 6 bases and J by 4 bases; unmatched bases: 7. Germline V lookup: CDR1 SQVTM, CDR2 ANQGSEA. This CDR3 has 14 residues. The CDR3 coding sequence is TGCAGCGTGACTAGCGGTTTTTCTTACAATGAGCAGTTCTTC. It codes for CSVTSGFSYNEQFF.

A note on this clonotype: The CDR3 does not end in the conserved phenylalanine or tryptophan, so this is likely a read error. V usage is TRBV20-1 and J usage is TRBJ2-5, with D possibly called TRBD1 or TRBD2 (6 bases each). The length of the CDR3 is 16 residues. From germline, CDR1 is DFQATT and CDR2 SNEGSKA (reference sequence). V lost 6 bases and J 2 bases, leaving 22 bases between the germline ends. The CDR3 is CSAARTNGGQQETQYS. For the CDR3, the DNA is TGCAGTGCAGCTAGGACTAACGGGGGCCAACAAGAGACCCAGTACTCC.

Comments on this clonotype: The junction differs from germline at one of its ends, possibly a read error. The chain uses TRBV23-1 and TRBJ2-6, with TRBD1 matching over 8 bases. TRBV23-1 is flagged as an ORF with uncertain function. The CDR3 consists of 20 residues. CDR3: CASSQSVRGQVSSGANVLNF. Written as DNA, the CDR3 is TGCGCCAGCAGTCAATCGGTGAGGGGACAGGTCTCCTCCGGGGCCAACGTCCTGAATTTC.

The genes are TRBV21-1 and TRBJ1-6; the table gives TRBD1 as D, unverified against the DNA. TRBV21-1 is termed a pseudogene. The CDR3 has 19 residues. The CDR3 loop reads CASSKAPDTRSSYNSPLHF. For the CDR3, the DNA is TGTGCCAGCAGCAAAGCTCCGGACACGCGGAGCTCCTATAATTCACCCCTCCACTTT.

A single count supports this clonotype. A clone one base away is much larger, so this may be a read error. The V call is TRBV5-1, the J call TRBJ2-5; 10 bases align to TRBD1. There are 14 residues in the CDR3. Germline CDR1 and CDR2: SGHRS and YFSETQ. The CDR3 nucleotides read TGCGCCAGCAGACCACGGGACAGGGGAGAGACCCAGTGCTTC. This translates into CASRPRDRGETQCF.

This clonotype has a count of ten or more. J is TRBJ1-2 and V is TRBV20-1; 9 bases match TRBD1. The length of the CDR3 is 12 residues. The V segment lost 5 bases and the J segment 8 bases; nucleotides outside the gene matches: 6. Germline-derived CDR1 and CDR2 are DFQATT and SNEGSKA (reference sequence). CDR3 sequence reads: CSAGDREIGYTF. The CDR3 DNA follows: TGCAGTGCTGGGGACAGGGAGATAGGCTACACCTTC.

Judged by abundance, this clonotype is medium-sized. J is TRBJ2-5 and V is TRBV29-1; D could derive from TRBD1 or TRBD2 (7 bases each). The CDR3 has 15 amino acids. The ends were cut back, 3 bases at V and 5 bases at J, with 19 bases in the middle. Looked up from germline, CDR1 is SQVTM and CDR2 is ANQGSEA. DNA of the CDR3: TGCAGCGTTGACGATAGGGCAGGGGGGGATGAGACCCAGTACTTC. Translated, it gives CSVDDRAGGDETQYF. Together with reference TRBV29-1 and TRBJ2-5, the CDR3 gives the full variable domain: SAVISQKPSRDICQRGTSLTIQCQVDSQVTMMFWYRQQPGQSLTLIATANQGSEATYESGFVIDKFPISRPNLTFSTLTVSNMSPEDSSIYLCSVDDRAGGDETQYFGPGTRLLVL.

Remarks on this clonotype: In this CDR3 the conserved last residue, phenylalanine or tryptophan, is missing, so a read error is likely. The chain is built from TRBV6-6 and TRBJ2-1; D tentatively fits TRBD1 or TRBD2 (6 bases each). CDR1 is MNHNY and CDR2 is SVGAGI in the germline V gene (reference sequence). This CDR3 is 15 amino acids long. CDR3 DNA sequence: TGTGACAGCAGCACGAAGTTTGAGGGGGGTAACGAGCAGTTCTTA. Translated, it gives CDSSTKFEGGNEQFL.

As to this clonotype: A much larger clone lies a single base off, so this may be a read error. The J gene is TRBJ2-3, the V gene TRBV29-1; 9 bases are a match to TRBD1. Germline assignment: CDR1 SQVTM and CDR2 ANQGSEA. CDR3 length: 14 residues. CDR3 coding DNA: TGCAACGTCTCGGGACAGGGTCTCGCAGATACGCAGTATTTT. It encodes CNVSGQGLADTQYF.

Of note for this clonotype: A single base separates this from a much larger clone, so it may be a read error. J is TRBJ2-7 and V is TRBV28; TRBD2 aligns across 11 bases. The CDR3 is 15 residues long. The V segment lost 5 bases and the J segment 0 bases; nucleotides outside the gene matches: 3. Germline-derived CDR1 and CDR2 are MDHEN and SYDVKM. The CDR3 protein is CASSGGTSGSYEQYF. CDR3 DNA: TGTGCCAGCAGTGGGGGGACTAGCGGCTCCTACGAGCAGTACTTC.

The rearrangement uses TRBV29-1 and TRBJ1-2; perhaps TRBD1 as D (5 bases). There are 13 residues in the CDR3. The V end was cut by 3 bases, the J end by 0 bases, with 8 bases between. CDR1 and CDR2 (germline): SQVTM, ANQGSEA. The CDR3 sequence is CSVEGDPNYGYTF. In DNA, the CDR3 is TGCAGCGTTGAGGGGGACCCTAACTATGGCTACACCTTC. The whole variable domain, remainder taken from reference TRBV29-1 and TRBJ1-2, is SAVISQKPSRDICQRGTSLTIQCQVDSQVTMMFWYRQQPGQSLTLIATANQGSEATYESGFVIDKFPISRPNLTFSTLTVSNMSPEDSSIYLCSVEGDPNYGYTFGSGTRLTVV.

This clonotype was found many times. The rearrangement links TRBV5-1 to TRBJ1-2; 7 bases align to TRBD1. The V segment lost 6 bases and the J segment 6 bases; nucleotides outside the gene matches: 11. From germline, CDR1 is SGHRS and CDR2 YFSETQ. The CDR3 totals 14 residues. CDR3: CASTTHTGEDGYTF. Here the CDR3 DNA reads TGCGCCAGCACCACTCACACAGGGGAGGATGGCTACACCTTC.

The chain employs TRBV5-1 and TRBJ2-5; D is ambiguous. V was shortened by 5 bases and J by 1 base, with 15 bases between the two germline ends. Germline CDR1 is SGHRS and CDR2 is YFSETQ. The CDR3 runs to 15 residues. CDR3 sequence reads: CASSLLSDLQETQYF. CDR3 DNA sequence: TGCGCCAGCAGTTTGTTGTCGGATCTCCAAGAGACCCAGTACTTC.

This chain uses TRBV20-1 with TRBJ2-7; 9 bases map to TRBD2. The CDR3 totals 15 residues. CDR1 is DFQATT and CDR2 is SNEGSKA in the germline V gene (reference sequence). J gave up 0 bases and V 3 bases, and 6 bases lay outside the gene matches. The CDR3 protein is CSARRAGGPSYEQYF. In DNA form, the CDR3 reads TGCAGTGCTAGGCGAGCGGGGGGCCCCTCCTACGAGCAGTACTTC.

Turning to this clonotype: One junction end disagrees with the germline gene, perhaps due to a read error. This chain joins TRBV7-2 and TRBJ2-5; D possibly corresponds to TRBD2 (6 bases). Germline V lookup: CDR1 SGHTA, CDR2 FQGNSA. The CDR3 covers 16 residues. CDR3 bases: TGTGCCAGCAGCCAGGGCCCTAGCCGGAATCGGGAGACCCTGTACTTC. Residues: CASSQGPSRNRETLYF. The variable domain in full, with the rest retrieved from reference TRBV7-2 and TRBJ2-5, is GAGVSQSPSNKVTEKGKDVELRCDPISGHTALYWYRQSLGQGLEFLIYFQGNSAPDKSGLPSDRFSAERTGGSVSTLTIQRTQQEDSAVYLCASSQGPSRNRETLYFGPGTRLLVL.

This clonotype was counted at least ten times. CDR3 in amino acids: CASSLFGVQETQYF. CDR3 coding DNA: TGTGCCAGCAGCTTGTTTGGTGTCCAAGAGACCCAGTACTTC. The chain is built from TRBV5-4 and TRBJ2-5; D not certain. The V end was cut by 1 base, the J end by 1 base, with 8 bases between. The germline V gene has CDR1 SGHNT and CDR2 YYREEE (reference sequence). The length of the CDR3 is 14 residues. Using reference TRBV5-4 and TRBJ2-5 for the parts outside the CDR3, the full variable domain is ETGVTQSPTHLIKTRGQQVTLRCSSQSGHNTVSWYQQALGQGPQFIFQYYREEENGRGNFPPRFSGLQFPNYSSELNVNALELDDSALYLCASSLFGVQETQYFGPGTRLLVL.

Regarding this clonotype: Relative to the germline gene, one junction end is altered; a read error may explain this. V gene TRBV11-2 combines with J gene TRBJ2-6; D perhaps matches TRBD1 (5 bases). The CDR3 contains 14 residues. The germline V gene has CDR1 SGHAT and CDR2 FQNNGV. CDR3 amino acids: CASSFRSGANVPTF. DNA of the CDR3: TGTGCCAGCAGCTTCAGATCTGGGGCCAACGTCCCGACTTTC.